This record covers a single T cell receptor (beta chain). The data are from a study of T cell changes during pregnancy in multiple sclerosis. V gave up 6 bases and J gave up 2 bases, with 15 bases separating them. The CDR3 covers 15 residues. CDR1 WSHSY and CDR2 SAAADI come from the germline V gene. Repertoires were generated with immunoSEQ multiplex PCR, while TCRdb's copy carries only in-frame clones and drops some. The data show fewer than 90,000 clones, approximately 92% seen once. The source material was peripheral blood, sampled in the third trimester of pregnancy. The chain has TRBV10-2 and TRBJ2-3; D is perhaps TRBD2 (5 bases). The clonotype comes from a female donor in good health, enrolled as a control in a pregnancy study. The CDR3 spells CASRDEDWVTDTQYF. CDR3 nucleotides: TGCGCCAGCAGAGATGAGGACTGGGTCACAGATACGCAGTATTTT.